Listed below are T cell receptor beta chains from one sample, sequenced in a study of blood T cell repertoires in COVID-19. The repertoire was sequenced with immunoSEQ multiplex PCR; TCRdb's copy has only in-frame clones and lacks some. In the table there are fewer than 300,000 clones, approximately 84% of which are singletons. The specimen sequenced was peripheral blood. These receptors were collected from a man in his fifties or sixties with COVID-19, enrolled during active disease. CDR3s include the opening cysteine and the closing phenylalanine or tryptophan. D genes are given only for firm matches. Not every row has a clone size; where given, it reads once, few, many or a size class.

clone_size	d_call	v_call	j_call	cdr3_nt	cdr3_aa
NA	TRBD1	TRBV7-2	TRBJ1-5	TGTGCCAGCAGCTTAGATACAGGGGGCGGCGGTCAGCCCCAGCATTTT	CASSLDTGGGGQPQHF
NA	TRBD1	TRBV7-8	TRBJ2-3	TGTGCCAGCAGCTCCCGGGACAGCGATACGCAGTATTTT	CASSSRDSDTQYF
NA	NA	TRBV29-1	TRBJ2-2	TGCAGCGTTGAAGGGACTACGAACACCGGGGAGCTGTTTTTT	CSVEGTTNTGELFF
NA	TRBD2	TRBV28	TRBJ2-3	TGTGCCGCGACGACTTACGGGACTAGTGGCACAGATACGCAGTATTTT	CAATTYGTSGTDTQYF
once	NA	TRBV11-3	TRBJ2-1	TGTGCCAGCAGCTTAGGGCAGGCGCCAGGCGATGAGCAGTTCTTC	CASSLGQAPGDEQFF
NA	NA	TRBV25-1	TRBJ2-7	TGTGCCAGCAGTGAAACCGGGACAAGATACGAGCAGTACTTC	CASSETGTRYEQYF
once	TRBD2	TRBV9	TRBJ2-2	TGTGCCAGCAGCGTGGCCACTAGCGACACCGGGGAGCTGTTTTTT	CASSVATSDTGELFF
NA	TRBD2	TRBV10-3	TRBJ2-5	TGTGCCATCAGTCTAGCGGGGGGGGAGGAGACCCAGTACTTC	CAISLAGGEETQYF
NA	NA	TRBV6-6	TRBJ2-7	TGTGCCAGCAGTTATGAGTTCGCGGGGTTAAAGCAGTACTTC	CASSYEFAGLKQYF
once	NA	TRBV19	TRBJ2-2	TGTGCCAGTAGACAGGCGGGAATCGCGAACACCGGGGAGCTGTTTTTT	CASRQAGIANTGELFF
NA	NA	TRBV19	TRBJ1-5	TGTGCCAGTAGTATGACAGCTAGCAATCAGCCCCAGCATTTT	CASSMTASNQPQHF
NA	TRBD2	TRBV12-5	TRBJ2-7	TGTGCTAGTGGTTTGGACCTGGGGGGAGGGCCTCCCTACGAGCAGTACTTC	CASGLDLGGGPPYEQYF
NA	NA	TRBV20-1	TRBJ2-5	TGCAGTAAATACATCCAAGAGACCCAGTACTTC	CSKYIQETQYF
NA	TRBD2	TRBV11-2	TRBJ2-1	TGTGCCAGCAGCTCAGGACTAGCGGGTGAGCAGTTCTTC	CASSSGLAGEQFF
few	NA	TRBV4-3	TRBJ1-4	TGCGCCAGCAGCCAAGTCTCAGGGGACCTATCCTTATTAACTAATGAAAAACTGTTTTTT	CASSQVSGDLSLLTNEKLFF
NA	TRBD1	TRBV28	TRBJ1-2	TGTGCCAGCAGTAAAGGCTTTTCCTTCTTCCCCAAGGACAGGGGGCTCTATGGCTACACCTTC	CASSKGFSFFPKDRGLYGYTF
NA	NA	TRBV2	TRBJ2-2	TGTGCCAGCAGTCTTGAGGGCGGGGAGCTGTTTTTT	CASSLEGGELFF
NA	NA	TRBV19	TRBJ2-7	TGTGCCAGTAGTGGTAGTCTAGCGAGTTCCTACGAGCAGTACTTC	CASSGSLASSYEQYF
NA	NA	TRBV28	TRBJ1-2	TGTGCCAGCAGTCACGAACAGTTCAACTATGGCTACACCTTC	CASSHEQFNYGYTF
NA	NA	TRBV14	TRBJ2-1	TGTGCCAGCAGCCAAGAAGGGGACACCACCTACAATGAGCAGTTCTTC	CASSQEGDTTYNEQFF
NA	TRBD2	TRBV5-6	TRBJ2-7	TGTGCCAGCAGCCCGGATCTGGGACTAGCGAACTACGAGCAGTACTTC	CASSPDLGLANYEQYF
NA	NA	TRBV18	TRBJ2-7	TGTGCCAGCTCACCACCGACAGGAATAAGCTCCTACGAGCAGTACTTC	CASSPPTGISSYEQYF
NA	NA	TRBV5-6	TRBJ1-1	TGTGCCAGCAGCTTAGAGGGGGGGAAGACTGAAGCTTTCTTT	CASSLEGGKTEAFF
NA	NA	TRBV6-2/TRBV6-3	TRBJ2-7	TGTGCCAGCAGTTACTCGGAGCGGGACATCTCCTACGAGCAGTACTTC	CASSYSERDISYEQYF
NA	TRBD1	TRBV27	TRBJ1-6	TGTGCCAGCAGTCCCCTGACAGGGGGAAATTCACCCCTCCACTTT	CASSPLTGGNSPLHF
NA	TRBD1	TRBV5-1	TRBJ1-1	TGCGCCAGCAGCTTGGTCTTTCAGGGGGCGCGGAACACTGAAGCTTTCTTT	CASSLVFQGARNTEAFF
NA	NA	TRBV3-1/TRBV3-2	TRBJ2-4	TGTGCCAGCAGCCAAGATCGGTTGGGAGTGAGCCGAAACATTCAGTACTTC	CASSQDRLGVSRNIQYF
many	TRBD1	TRBV27	TRBJ1-2	TGTGCCAGTAGTTTCGTCAGGGGGCTTTATGGCTACACCTTC	CASSFVRGLYGYTF
NA	TRBD1	TRBV5-1	TRBJ1-6	TGCGCCAGCAGCTTGGGCGCTACTCTGATACAGGGGGCGAAGTCACCCCTCCACTTT	CASSLGATLIQGAKSPLHF
NA	NA	TRBV10-3	TRBJ1-4	TGTGCCATCAGTGACTCTCCGGGGTTAAGTGCTAATGAAAAACTGTTTTTT	CAISDSPGLSANEKLFF
NA	TRBD2	TRBV5-1	TRBJ2-7	TGCGCCAGCAGCTTGGAGGTTGGGACTAGCGGGAGGGCCGAGAAGCAGTACTTC	CASSLEVGTSGRAEKQYF
NA	NA	TRBV7-6	TRBJ2-1	TGTGCCAGCAGCTTAGGTGCACAGGGTAGAAATGAGCAGTTCTTC	CASSLGAQGRNEQFF
NA	NA	TRBV5-1	TRBJ1-1	TGCGCCAGCAGCTTGGGAGGAGGTATGAACACTGAAGCTTTCTTT	CASSLGGGMNTEAFF
NA	TRBD1	TRBV19	TRBJ2-2	TGTGCCAGTAGTCGCCCCGGGACAGTAGTCGGGGAGCTGTTTTTT	CASSRPGTVVGELFF
NA	NA	TRBV2	TRBJ1-2	TGTGCCAGCAGGGAAACGGGGGGGAACTATGGCTACACCTTC	CASRETGGNYGYTF
NA	TRBD1	TRBV5-1	TRBJ2-2	TGCGCCAGCAGCTTGGGGACAGGGGACACCGGGGAGCTGTTTTTT	CASSLGTGDTGELFF
NA	NA	TRBV3-1/TRBV3-2	TRBJ1-6	TGTGCCAGCAGCCAAGTCGAAGCAGGAAGTGGTCCCCTCCACTTT	CASSQVEAGSGPLHF
NA	TRBD1	TRBV11-2	TRBJ1-2	TGTGCCAGCAGTCCTCGCCGGGACAGGGTTACTGTGGCTAGTGGCTACACCTTC	CASSPRRDRVTVASGYTF
NA	TRBD2	TRBV9	TRBJ2-1	TGTGCCAGCAGCGCCGCTAGCGGGAAAAACAATGAGCAGTTCTTC	CASSAASGKNNEQFF
few	TRBD2	TRBV6-2/TRBV6-3	TRBJ2-5	TGTGCCAGCAGTTACGGGCTAGCGGACTACCAAGAGACCCAGTACTTC	CASSYGLADYQETQYF
NA	TRBD1	TRBV7-3	TRBJ2-7	TGTGCCAGCAGCCCAAAGGGGTTTAGGGGACAGGGTTACGAGCAGTACTTC	CASSPKGFRGQGYEQYF
NA	TRBD2	TRBV5-6	TRBJ2-7	TGTGCCAGCAGCTTGGTAGCGGGAGAGAACGAGCAGTACTTC	CASSLVAGENEQYF
once	NA	TRBV24-1	TRBJ2-3	TGTGCCACCAGTGCTTGGGGGGCAGATACGCAGTATTTT	CATSAWGADTQYF
NA	TRBD1	TRBV19	TRBJ1-5	TGTGCCAGTAGTGCGTCGACAGGGAAAAATCAGCCCCAGCATTTT	CASSASTGKNQPQHF
once	TRBD1	TRBV28	TRBJ1-1	TGTGCCAGCAGCCTACAGGGGCTCGCTGAAGCTTTCTTT	CASSLQGLAEAFF